Presented here are 18 T cell receptor beta chains from one specimen sequenced in a study of T cell responses to AZD1222 COVID-19 vaccine. The data were produced by immunoSEQ multiplex PCR, yet TCRdb's version contains in-frame clones alone and is incomplete. The profile shows some 150,000 clones, more than 75% of them singletons. The sequencing used peripheral blood, collected 28 days after the second AZD1222 dose. The origin of the receptors is an adult who received the AZD1222 COVID-19 vaccine.

The rearrangement links TRBV12-3 or TRBV12-4 to TRBJ1-1, with a possible D match to TRBD1 (5 bases). This CDR3 spans 13 amino acids. Trimming took off 0 bases at V and 8 bases at J, with 10 bases between the two ends. In DNA, the CDR3 is TGTGCCAGCAGTTTAGCTAATGGGGCGGAAGCTTTCTTT. It yields the protein CASSLANGAEAFF.

V gene TRBV6-5 combines with J gene TRBJ1-6; TRBD1 might be the D (5 bases). Germline assignment: CDR1 MNHEY and CDR2 SVGAGI. V lost 6 bases and J 7 bases, leaving 16 bases between the germline ends. CDR3 length: 15 residues. The CDR3 spells CASSQGAPGNSPLHF. The CDR3 DNA reads TGTGCCAGCAGCCAAGGGGCCCCTGGGAATTCACCCCTCCACTTT.

The genes are TRBV6-5 and TRBJ2-5; D call uncertain. Looked up from germline, CDR1 is MNHEY and CDR2 is SVGAGI. V lost 4 bases, J lost 5 bases, and 14 bases lay in between. The CDR3 loop spans 14 amino acids. This CDR3 is CASSLEGGKETQYF. Written as DNA, the CDR3 is TGTGCCAGCAGTTTAGAAGGTGGCAAGGAGACCCAGTACTTC.

This rearrangement joins TRBV5-6 to TRBJ1-1, with 8 bases matching TRBD1. Germline CDR1 SGHDT, CDR2 YYEEEE. Unmatched junction bases numbered 13, after V lost 2 bases and J lost 1 base. CDR3 length equals 18 residues. CDR3 sequence reads: CASSLPLTGDFGNTEAFF. In DNA, the CDR3 is TGTGCCAGCAGCTTACCGCTGACAGGGGACTTCGGGAACACTGAAGCTTTCTTT.

This sequence joins TRBV5-6 and TRBJ2-4; D unresolved. The CDR3 runs 15 residues. Per the germline V gene, CDR1 is SGHDT and CDR2 is YYEEEE. The V and J ends lost 3 bases and 2 bases respectively, with 12 bases between them. The CDR3 protein is CASSSSATPKNIQYF. The CDR3 region has the DNA TGTGCCAGCAGCTCCTCCGCGACACCCAAAAACATTCAGTACTTC. The complete variable domain, with remaining parts taken from reference TRBV5-6 and TRBJ2-4, reads DAGVTQSPTHLIKTRGQQVTLRCSPKSGHDTVSWYQQALGQGPQFIFQYYEEEERQRGNFPDRFSGHQFPNYSSELNVNALLLGDSALYLCASSSSATPKNIQYFGAGTRLSVL.

V is TRBV6-2 or TRBV6-3 and J is TRBJ2-1; TRBD1 or TRBD2 may be the D gene (6 bases each). Germline V gene data show CDR1 as MNHEY and CDR2 as SVGEGT. This CDR3 is 14 amino acids long. Trimming took off 5 bases at V and 3 bases at J, with 11 bases between the two ends. CDR3 in amino acids: CASSGGTNYNEQFF. DNA for the CDR3: TGTGCCAGCAGTGGAGGGACAAACTACAATGAGCAGTTCTTC.

This chain connects TRBV19 to TRBJ1-5, with 7 nucleotides matching TRBD1. Per germline, CDR1 LNHDA and CDR2 SQIVND (reference sequence). The CDR3 consists of 14 residues. After removal of 6 bases from V and 6 bases from J, the junction contained 8 bases not matched to a gene. CDR3 in DNA: TGTGCCAGTAGGTATGAGGGGGCTGTTCAGCCCCAGCATTTT. It yields the protein CASRYEGAVQPQHF.

The CDR3 protein is CASSEVRNSGNTIYF. The CDR3 DNA follows: TGTGCCAGCAGTGAAGTCCGTAACTCTGGAAACACCATATATTTT. The rearrangement uses TRBV2 and TRBJ1-3; D gene unclear. Germline V gene data show CDR1 as SNHLY and CDR2 as FYNNEI. V was trimmed by 1 base and J by 0 bases, leaving 7 bases between them. The CDR3 runs 15 residues.

The chain combines TRBV12-3 or TRBV12-4 with TRBJ1-2; D is possibly TRBD1 (5 bases). CDR3 length: 12 amino acids. The V and J ends lost 5 bases and 11 bases respectively, with 15 bases between them. The CDR3 reads CASSDNYRGYTF. CDR3 in DNA: TGTGCCAGCAGTGATAATTATAGGGGTTACACCTTC.

In its sample, this clone was seen a few times. This chain links TRBV7-2 with TRBJ2-1, with 12 bases lining up with TRBD2. The CDR3 contains 14 residues. With 5 bases clipped from V and 14 bases from J, the junction kept 10 bases outside the gene matches. Germline CDR1 is SGHTA and CDR2 is FQGNSA. DNA of the CDR3: TGTGCCAGCAGCCAGGGACTAGCGGGCATGAAAAAGTTCTTC. Protein product: CASSQGLAGMKKFF. The entire variable domain, with the rest obtained from reference TRBV7-2 and TRBJ2-1, is as follows: GAGVSQSPSNKVTEKGKDVELRCDPISGHTALYWYRQSLGQGLEFLIYFQGNSAPDKSGLPSDRFSAERTGGSVSTLTIQRTQQEDSAVYLCASSQGLAGMKKFFGPGTRLTVL.

This clone was seen just once. The CDR3 reads CASLRDGYQETQYF. DNA of the CDR3: TGTGCCAGCTTGCGAGATGGCTACCAAGAGACCCAGTACTTC. This chain joins TRBV2 and TRBJ2-5; no reliable D call. Deletions cut 8 bases from V and 0 bases from J, with 13 bases between. The CDR3 runs 14 residues. Germline loops: CDR1 SNHLY, CDR2 FYNNEI.

The gene calls are TRBV5-1 and TRBJ1-6; 7 bases map to TRBD1. The CDR3 is 14 amino acids. Germline lookup yields CDR1 SGHRS and CDR2 YFSETQ. With V trimmed by 3 bases and J by 7 bases, 4 bases remained unmatched. The CDR3 protein is CASSSGQENSPLHF. In nucleotides, the CDR3 is TGCGCCAGCAGCTCCGGACAGGAAAATTCACCCCTCCACTTT.

The rearrangement uses TRBV7-2 and TRBJ1-1; D not resolved. CDR3 length equals 12 residues. The V and J ends lost 5 bases and 11 bases respectively, with 15 bases between them. Germline assignment: CDR1 SGHTA and CDR2 FQGNSA. The CDR3 loop reads CASSGGIGWAFF. For the CDR3, the DNA is TGTGCCAGCAGCGGAGGTATTGGGTGGGCTTTCTTT.

This clone was seen only once. The gene calls are TRBV5-1 and TRBJ2-3, with 7 positions matching TRBD1. Germline assignment: CDR1 SGHRS and CDR2 YFSETQ. There are 16 residues in the CDR3. V shed 1 base, J shed 5 bases, and the junction held 10 bases outside the gene matches. CDR3 DNA sequence: TGCGCCAGCAGCTTGTCACCTACAGGGGCAGGAGATACGCAGTATTTT. It translates to CASSLSPTGAGDTQYF.

This chain links TRBV27 with TRBJ2-1; TRBD1 matches 7 bases. The V gene's germline CDR1 is MNHEY and CDR2 SMNVEV (reference sequence). After removal of 6 bases from V and 4 bases from J, the junction contained 6 bases not matched to a gene. This CDR3 is 14 amino acids long. The CDR3 nucleotides are TGTGCCAGCAGCCAAGGGGGCACATACAATGAGCAGTTCTTC. It specifies CASSQGGTYNEQFF.

The CDR3 DNA reads TGTGCCAGCAAGTCGAGGGCCGATGGCTACACCTTC. Protein: CASKSRADGYTF. This chain links TRBV27 with TRBJ1-2; no clear D gene. V was trimmed by 7 bases and J by 6 bases, leaving 12 bases between them. Per the germline V gene, CDR1 is MNHEY and CDR2 is SMNVEV (reference sequence). There are 12 residues in the CDR3.

The chain couples TRBV30 to TRBJ2-1, with D unresolved. Trimming cost V 0 bases and J 0 bases, with 9 bases left between them. Germline V gene lookup returns CDR1 GTSNPN and CDR2 SVGIG (reference sequence). The CDR3 has 15 amino acids. The CDR3 loop reads CAWSVRKGSYNEQFF. DNA for the CDR3: TGTGCCTGGAGTGTTCGAAAGGGCTCCTACAATGAGCAGTTCTTC.

This chain links TRBV5-1 with TRBJ2-1, with 12 bases aligning to TRBD2. V was pared by 7 bases and J by 5 bases, with 10 bases of the junction left unmatched. This CDR3 comprises 16 residues. Germline CDR1 is SGHRS and CDR2 is YFSETQ. This CDR3 is CASRRNLAGGDNEQFF. For the CDR3, the DNA is TGCGCCAGCCGAAGAAACCTAGCGGGAGGGGACAATGAGCAGTTCTTC.